Listed below are T cell receptor beta chains from one sample, sequenced in a study of pediatric ulcerative colitis. Clones were sequenced by immunoSEQ multiplex PCR, and TCRdb holds only the in-frame ones, with some missing. The data contain around 40,000 clones, 65% to 80% of them seen just once; the ten biggest clones take up 8.6%. The sequenced sample was gut tissue. These receptors were taken from a boy between 10 and 17 years old with severe ulcerative colitis. Each CDR3 is given with its conserved first and last residue. The D gene is left open where the match is weak. Size tells how often a clone was seen (once, few, many) or the class of an expanded clone, and some rows leave it out.

>TRBJ2-5|.|TRBV5-4|.
TGTGCCAGCAGCCCGGGGAGGTATGGGTCACAAGAGACCCAGTACTTC
CASSPGRYGSQETQYF
>TRBJ1-4|.|TRBV6-5|.
TGTGCCAGCCGCCGGAGTAATGAAAAACTGTTTTTT
CASRRSNEKLFF
>TRBJ2-6|.|TRBV2|.
TGTGCCAGCAGTCGGGGGAAGGGTAGCTCTGGGGCCAACGTCCTGACTTTC
CASSRGKGSSGANVLTF
>TRBJ2-2|once|TRBV28|.
TGTGCCAGCCGCAGTACCGCACGGGGCCGAACGAACACCGGGGAGCTGTTTTTT
CASRSTARGRTNTGELFF
>TRBJ2-2|.|TRBV6-5|.
TGTGCCAGCAGCCTCGGTCTGCTTAACACCGGGGAGCTGTTTTTT
CASSLGLLNTGELFF
>TRBJ1-2|few|TRBV7-9|.
TGTGCCAGCAGCTCGGCGGCGATCTATGGCTACACCTTC
CASSSAAIYGYTF
>TRBJ2-3|.|TRBV29-1|TRBD2
TGCAGCGCCGACCCTCTTGAGCGGGGGCCGAAGGCAGATACGCAGTATTTT
CSADPLERGPKADTQYF
>TRBJ2-2|.|TRBV4-1|.
TGCGCCAGCAGCCAATACGGGGATACGAACACCGGGGAGCTGTTTTTT
CASSQYGDTNTGELFF
>TRBJ2-7|.|TRBV7-6|.
TGTGCCAGCAGCTTAAGTCACGAGCAGTACTTC
CASSLSHEQYF
>TRBJ2-3|.|TRBV6-4|.
TGTGCCAGCTTCAGCACAGATACGCAGTATTTT
CASFSTDTQYF
>TRBJ2-7|.|TRBV10-3|TRBD1
TGTGCCAGTCAACCGGGACAGGGGAAGGACGAGCAGTACTTC
CASQPGQGKDEQYF
>TRBJ2-7|.|TRBV7-9|.
TGTGCCAGCAGCCCCACAGGTTACGAGCAGTACTTC
CASSPTGYEQYF
>TRBJ2-3|few|TRBV5-1|.
TGCGCCAGCAGCTTATCTACGGGGAGCACAGATACGCAGTATTTT
CASSLSTGSTDTQYF
>TRBJ2-3|.|TRBV6-1|TRBD2
TGTGCCAGCAGTGCCTCACTAGCGGGGGGGCATCCAGATACGCAGTATTTT
CASSASLAGGHPDTQYF
>TRBJ1-1|.|TRBV19|TRBD1
TGTGCCAGTAGTATTGACAGGGGACTTTCTGAAGCTTTCTTT
CASSIDRGLSEAFF
>TRBJ2-7|.|TRBV19|TRBD1
TGTGCCAGTAGTCAGACAGGGGGCGAGCAGTACTTC
CASSQTGGEQYF
>TRBJ1-1|.|TRBV28|.
TGTGCCAGCAGTTACCTAGACAGACCCTTGAACACTGAAGCTTTCTTT
CASSYLDRPLNTEAFF
>TRBJ1-1|.|TRBV6-1|TRBD1
TGTGCCAGCAGCGATGTTAACAGGGGCGGCTCCGCTTTCTTT
CASSDVNRGGSAFF
>TRBJ1-2|.|TRBV10-3|TRBD1
TGTGCCATCAGTGTGGAGGGGGCGATCTATGGCTACACCTTC
CAISVEGAIYGYTF
>TRBJ1-5|.|TRBV7-8|TRBD1
TGTGCCAGCAGCTCGACAGGGAGGGAGAATCAGCCCCAGCATTTT
CASSSTGRENQPQHF
>TRBJ2-3|.|TRBV7-3|.
TGTGCCAGCAGCTTAGCGGGGCAAAGCACAGATACGCAGTATTTT
CASSLAGQSTDTQYF
>TRBJ2-7|.|TRBV7-9|TRBD1
TGTGCCAGCAGCTCCAAAAGAACGGGACAGGGGATCTCCGAGCAGTACTTC
CASSSKRTGQGISEQYF
>TRBJ2-1|.|TRBV19|.
TGTGCCAGTAGTATTCTAGTGGGGGGCGATGAGCAGTTCTTC
CASSILVGGDEQFF
>TRBJ2-2|.|TRBV28|.
TGTGCCAGCAGCACACAGGGTACGTACACCGGGGAGCTGTTTTTT
CASSTQGTYTGELFF
>TRBJ2-4|medium-sized|TRBV14|TRBD1
TGTGCCAGCAGCCAGACAGGGCGCGGCATTCAGTACTTC
CASSQTGRGIQYF
>TRBJ1-4|.|TRBV7-9|.
TGTGCCAGCAGCGCGGCGGGGGGCGAATATGAAAAACTGTTTTTT
CASSAAGGEYEKLFF
>TRBJ2-3|.|TRBV10-3|TRBD2
TGTGCCATCAGTGAGCAGAGACTAGCGGGGGGATCAGATACGCAGTATTTT
CAISEQRLAGGSDTQYF
>TRBJ1-3|.|TRBV28|.
TGTGCCAGCGACCGGGACCCGAACGGTGGAAACACCATATATTTT
CASDRDPNGGNTIYF
>TRBJ2-1|.|TRBV27|TRBD2
TGTGCCAGCAGTTTAAATGGGGGACTATACAATGAGCAGTTCTTC
CASSLNGGLYNEQFF
>TRBJ2-1|.|TRBV5-1|TRBD1
TGCGCCAGCAGCTTGGAGGGGGCGGATTACAATGAGCAGTTCTTC
CASSLEGADYNEQFF
>TRBJ2-7|.|TRBV6-5|.
TGTGCCAGCAGTTTCGACGGAGCCTACGAGCAGTACTTC
CASSFDGAYEQYF
>TRBJ1-4|.|TRBV28|.
TGTGCCAGCAGCCTCGTTACCCATAATGAAAAACTGTTTTTT
CASSLVTHNEKLFF
>TRBJ1-4|.|TRBV4-1|.
TGCGCCAGCAGCCAAGAAGGACTGATTAATGAAAAACTGTTTTTT
CASSQEGLINEKLFF
>TRBJ2-1|.|TRBV2|.
TGTGCCAGCAGGGGGGGCGCGTATGAGCAGTTCTTC
CASRGGAYEQFF
>TRBJ1-2|.|TRBV5-1|.
TGCGCCAGCAGCTTGGATACTACAGCCACCAACTATGGCTACACCTTC
CASSLDTTATNYGYTF
>TRBJ2-7|.|TRBV4-1|TRBD2
TGCGCCAGCAGCCAATTACTAGCGCCTACCTACGAGCAGTACTTC
CASSQLLAPTYEQYF
>TRBJ2-1|.|TRBV28|TRBD1
TGTGCCAGCGAAAACAGACAGGGGGCCTACAATGAGCAGTTCTTC
CASENRQGAYNEQFF
>TRBJ1-5|.|TRBV10-3|.
TGTGCCATCAGCCCCCAAGGGCCCAATCAGCCCCAGCATTTT
CAISPQGPNQPQHF
>TRBJ2-7|.|TRBV9|TRBD1
TGTGCCAGCAGCGTAGGACGGACAGGACCCTACGAGCAGTACTTC
CASSVGRTGPYEQYF
>TRBJ1-4|.|TRBV28|.
TGTGCCAGCAGTTTGTCCACCGGTGAAAAACTGTTTTTT
CASSLSTGEKLFF
>TRBJ2-7|.|TRBV14|.
TGTGCCAGCAGACCTGAGGGGAGCTCCTACGAGCAGTACTTC
CASRPEGSSYEQYF
>TRBJ2-7|.|TRBV7-9|.
TGTGCCAGCAGCATACTCACGGGACACTCCTCCTACGAGCAGTACTTC
CASSILTGHSSYEQYF
>TRBJ2-3|once|TRBV9|TRBD2
TGTGCCAGCAGCCCCGGGACTAGCGGGGGGGCCCGTGATACGCAGTATTTT
CASSPGTSGGARDTQYF
>TRBJ1-2|.|TRBV6-6|.
TGTGCCAGCCGAGCCTCCGGGACGGCTACTAACTATGGCTACACCTTC
CASRASGTATNYGYTF
>TRBJ1-1|few|TRBV18|.
TGTGCCAGCTCCACGAAGGGGGATACTGAAGCTTTCTTT
CASSTKGDTEAFF
>TRBJ2-6|few|TRBV4-2|.
TGTGCCAGCAGCCAAGGTTCAGGCTCTGGGGCCAACGTCCTGACTTTC
CASSQGSGSGANVLTF
>TRBJ2-4|.|TRBV18|.
TGTGCCAGCTCACCAATGGGGAGGGGACAAGAAAACATTCAGTACTTC
CASSPMGRGQENIQYF
>TRBJ2-2|.|TRBV11-2|.
TGTGCCAGCAGGTCCGGGACGGCGAACACCGGGGAGCTGTTTTTT
CASRSGTANTGELFF
>TRBJ1-2|.|TRBV19|TRBD1
TGTGCCAGTAGTACATCCGGGACAGGGGAATATGGCTACACCTTC
CASSTSGTGEYGYTF
>TRBJ2-5|.|TRBV29-1|TRBD1
TGCAGCGACGTCGGACAGGGTTGGGAGACCCAGTACTTC
CSDVGQGWETQYF
>TRBJ2-3|.|TRBV5-1|.
TGCGCCAGCAGCTTGGTAGTTCCTAGCACAGATACGCAGTATTTT
CASSLVVPSTDTQYF
>TRBJ2-7|.|TRBV6-5|TRBD1
TGTGCCAGCAGTTACTCGAGTAGGACAGGGAACCACGAGCAGTACTTC
CASSYSSRTGNHEQYF
>TRBJ2-5|.|TRBV10-1|.
TGCGCCAGCAGCAGGGACCGCCAAGAGACCCAGTACTTC
CASSRDRQETQYF
>TRBJ2-7|.|TRBV7-2|.
TGTGCCAGCAGCCCTAGTGGGGGGGCCTCCGAGCAGTACTTC
CASSPSGGASEQYF
>TRBJ1-3|.|TRBV5-6|.
TGTGCCAGCAGCTCGTTGGGTGGAAACACCATATATTTT
CASSSLGGNTIYF
>TRBJ1-1|.|TRBV5-5|.
TGTGCCAGCAGCTTGCCAGGTTTGAGGACTGAAGCTTTCTTT
CASSLPGLRTEAFF
>TRBJ2-1|few|TRBV5-1|TRBD1
TGCGCCAGCAGCTTGGGGCCACAGGGGAATGAGCAGTTCTTC
CASSLGPQGNEQFF